The next 26 T cell receptor beta chains were all read from a single sample in a study of TIL therapy for anti-PD-1-resistant metastatic lung cancer (dated by TCRdb to the early 2020s). What the time point label conveys for this sample: pre-treatment sample, taken before nivolumab and TIL therapy. TCR beta CDR3 regions were amplified from genomic DNA by bias-controlled multiplex PCR with the immunoSEQ v3 hsTCRB kit. The source is immuneACCESS, and TCRdb retained only in-frame sequences with V and J called. Part of the clones is not carried over; for the studies checked, unresolved V genes explain less than half of this, and the remainder is unexplained. This sample gives tens of thousands of clones in total; 69% of them show up just once. 6.6% of the sample is in the top ten clones. The material was blood, obtained at baseline. These receptors were taken from a person aged 25-85 years with non-small cell lung cancer.

This chain connects TRBV18 to TRBJ2-3; no firm D call. CDR1 KGHSH and CDR2 LQKENI come from the germline V gene. The CDR3 spans 16 residues. V was pared by 2 bases and J by 2 bases, with 14 bases between. Here the CDR3 reads CASSPNADGATDTQYF. Written as DNA, the CDR3 is TGTGCCAGCTCACCAAATGCGGACGGAGCCACAGATACGCAGTATTTT.

The V gene is TRBV4-2, the J gene TRBJ1-1; the D is unclear. V shed 3 bases and J shed 2 bases, with 7 bases lying between them. The CDR3 loop spans 13 amino acids. Germline values: CDR1 LGHNA, CDR2 YNFKEQ. CDR3 in amino acids: CASSQSPNTEAFF. Here the CDR3 DNA reads TGTGCCAGCAGCCAGAGCCCTAACACTGAAGCTTTCTTT.

This CDR3 reads CASSLGPGGPPGETQYF. The CDR3 DNA follows: TGTGCCAGCAGCTTGGGACCCGGTGGGCCCCCGGGAGAGACCCAGTACTTC. This rearrangement joins TRBV5-4 to TRBJ2-5; no clear D gene. Looked up from germline, CDR1 is SGHNT and CDR2 is YYREEE (reference sequence). The CDR3 covers 17 residues. The germline V and J ends were trimmed by 0 bases and 4 bases, with 19 bases remaining between them.

This chain joins TRBV4-1 and TRBJ2-7, with D perhaps matching TRBD1 or TRBD2 (5 bases each). The V gene lost 4 bases and the J gene lost 6 bases, with 16 bases spanning the gap. Germline assignment: CDR1 MGHRA and CDR2 YSYEKL. The CDR3 is 14 residues long. The chain's CDR3 is CASSLRDDSIEQYF. In DNA form, the CDR3 reads TGCGCCAGCAGCCTTCGGGACGACTCCATCGAGCAGTACTTC.

This clone was recorded a few times. The rearrangement links TRBV11-3 to TRBJ1-1, with a possible D match to TRBD1 (6 bases). The V end was cut by 3 bases, the J end by 2 bases, with 10 bases between. The CDR3 contains 14 residues. Germline CDR1 reads SGHNT; CDR2 reads YENEEA. The DNA for the CDR3 is TGTGCCAGCAGCTTGGGACACCAAAACACTGAAGCTTTCTTT. It yields the protein CASSLGHQNTEAFF.

The genes are TRBV5-1 and TRBJ1-5; 7 bases agree with TRBD1. This CDR3 is built from 15 residues. V gave up 2 bases and J gave up 4 bases; unmatched junction bases: 6. Germline-derived CDR1 and CDR2 are SGHRS and YFSETQ. CDR3 DNA sequence: TGCGCCAGCAGCTTAGAGGGGGCTGGGAATCAGCCCCAGCATTTT. It yields the protein CASSLEGAGNQPQHF.

The chain employs TRBV29-1 and TRBJ1-2; possibly TRBD1 for D (5 bases). Germline CDR1 and CDR2: SQVTM and ANQGSEA. Deletions cut 4 bases from V and 6 bases from J, with 12 bases between. The CDR3 is 12 amino acids. CDR3 sequence (DNA): TGCAGCGTTGGGGGGGACGCTAATGGCTACACCTTC. This sequence encodes CSVGGDANGYTF.

The chain's CDR3 is CASSLGQSLETQYF. CDR3 sequence (DNA): TGTGCCAGCAGCTTGGGGCAGTCACTGGAGACCCAGTACTTC. The chain recombines TRBV5-4 with TRBJ2-5, with D unresolved. CDR3 size: 14 residues. V gave up 0 bases and J gave up 5 bases, with 11 bases separating them. Germline loops: CDR1 SGHNT, CDR2 YYREEE (reference sequence).

This clone was recorded a few times. The V gene is TRBV30, the J gene TRBJ2-2; the D gene is possibly TRBD2 (6 bases). Germline assignment: CDR1 GTSNPN and CDR2 SVGIG (reference sequence). The CDR3 runs to 13 residues. V dropped 0 bases and J dropped 7 bases, with 9 bases sitting between them. CDR3 in DNA: TGTGCCTGGAGTGTACGAGCGGGCGGGGAGCTGTTTTTT. Amino acids: CAWSVRAGGELFF.

Comment on this clone: At one end the junction does not follow the germline gene, possibly because of a read error. The chain carries TRBV7-7 and TRBJ2-1; 8 bases map to TRBD1. Germline CDR1 reads SSHAT; CDR2 reads FNYEAQ (reference sequence). CDR3 length equals 13 residues. The CDR3 sequence: CASSLTGAGEQFF. The CDR3 DNA reads as TGTGCTAGCAGCTTGACAGGGGCGGGTGAGCAGTTCTTC. Complete variable domain (other parts from reference TRBV7-7 and TRBJ2-1): GAGVSQSPRYKVTKRGQDVTLRCDPISSHATLYWYQQALGQGPEFLTYFNYEAQPDKSGLPSDRFSAERPEGSISTLTIQRTEQRDSAMYRCASSLTGAGEQFFGPGTRLTVL.

Here the CDR3 reads CASSSQLAGGLMETQYF. Here the CDR3 DNA reads TGTGCCAGCAGCTCCCAACTAGCGGGGGGGCTTATGGAGACCCAGTACTTC. This rearrangement joins TRBV7-9 to TRBJ2-5; 13 positions match TRBD2. The CDR3 spans 17 residues. Per germline, CDR1 SEHNR and CDR2 FQNEAQ (reference sequence). The V and J ends lost 4 bases and 5 bases, in that order; junction bases with no gene match: 10.

As DNA, the CDR3 is TGTGCCTGGAGTTTACGACAAAGAGAAACCGGGGAGCTGTTTTTT. This translates into CAWSLRQRETGELFF. This chain uses TRBV30 with TRBJ2-2; D is unclear. V lost 2 bases to trimming and J lost 5 bases, with 15 bases between them. Germline loops: CDR1 GTSNPN, CDR2 SVGIG (reference sequence). The CDR3 spans 15 residues.

The chain carries TRBV6-6 and TRBJ2-2; D is perhaps TRBD1 (5 bases). CDR1 is MNHNY, CDR2 SVGAGI, per germline (reference sequence). V was pared by 6 bases and J by 6 bases, with 11 bases between. The CDR3 totals 13 residues. CDR3 in DNA: TGTGCCAGCAGCCTCTTGACAGCCGGGGAGCTGTTTTTT. This sequence encodes CASSLLTAGELFF.

The chain recombines TRBV28 with TRBJ2-2; TRBD1 agrees at 10 bases. CDR1 is MDHEN, CDR2 SYDVKM, per germline. V lost 3 bases to trimming and J lost 5 bases; unmatched junction nucleotides: 3. CDR3 length: 15 residues. CDR3 region: CASSFRTGGTGELFF. In DNA form, the CDR3 reads TGTGCCAGCAGTTTTAGGACAGGGGGTACCGGGGAGCTGTTTTTT. Using reference TRBV28 and TRBJ2-2 for the parts outside the CDR3, the full variable domain is DVKVTQSSRYLVKRTGEKVFLECVQDMDHENMFWYRQDPGLGLRLIYFSYDVKMKEKGDIPEGYSVSREKKERFSLILESASTNQTSMYLCASSFRTGGTGELFFGEGSRLTVL.

This clone was recorded a few times. The V gene is TRBV9, the J gene TRBJ2-1; D unresolved. Germline CDR1 SGDLS, CDR2 YYNGEE. Trimming shortened V by 3 bases and J by 7 bases, and 11 bases separated the two germline ends. This CDR3 comprises 13 residues. CDR3 amino acids: CASSGTPWNEQFF. CDR3 bases: TGTGCCAGCAGCGGGACCCCTTGGAATGAGCAGTTCTTC.

V gene TRBV6-6 combines with J gene TRBJ2-2, with D perhaps matching TRBD2 (6 bases). Looked up from germline, CDR1 is MNHNY and CDR2 is SVGAGI (reference sequence). The CDR3 has 15 amino acids. V gave up 7 bases and J gave up 4 bases, with 16 bases separating them. The CDR3 loop is CASNKNTGGTGELFF. CDR3 coding DNA: TGTGCCAGCAACAAAAATACCGGGGGCACCGGGGAGCTGTTTTTT.

This clone was seen more than once but under ten times. The chain's CDR3 is CASSMDYPTGNEQFF. The DNA of the CDR3 is TGTGCCAGTAGTATGGACTACCCTACCGGGAATGAGCAGTTCTTC. The chain has TRBV19 and TRBJ2-1; D is possibly TRBD2 (6 bases). This CDR3 has 15 amino acids. Germline V gene data show CDR1 as LNHDA and CDR2 as SQIVND (reference sequence). V shed 3 bases and J shed 7 bases, with 16 bases lying between them.

V is TRBV7-2 and J is TRBJ2-2; D may be TRBD2 (6 bases). With 0 bases removed from V and 1 base from J, the gap between germline ends came to 6 bases. Germline V CDR1 and CDR2: SGHTA, FQGNSA. The CDR3 consists of 15 residues. The CDR3: CASSLAGGNTGELFF. The CDR3 DNA reads as TGTGCCAGCAGCTTAGCGGGAGGGAACACCGGGGAGCTGTTTTTT.

The V call is TRBV5-1, the J call TRBJ2-3; D possibly corresponds to TRBD2 (6 bases). This CDR3 has 15 residues. V was trimmed by 0 bases and J by 5 bases, leaving 13 bases between them. CDR1 is SGHRS and CDR2 is YFSETQ in the germline V gene. The CDR3, as DNA: TGCGCCAGCAGCTTGGGCGGGGAAATTGGAGATACGCAGTATTTT. It codes for CASSLGGEIGDTQYF.

This clone came up a few times. The J gene is TRBJ1-4, the V gene TRBV16; D gene ambiguous. Germline-derived CDR1 and CDR2 are KGHSY and FQNENV. This CDR3 comprises 15 residues. Trimming left V 6 bases short and J 0 bases short, with 11 bases between. Here the CDR3 reads CASRHEVATNEKLFF. CDR3 DNA: TGTGCCAGCAGGCATGAGGTCGCAACTAATGAAAAACTGTTTTTT.

This clone has more than one count but fewer than ten. The chain couples TRBV13 to TRBJ1-2; D gene ambiguous. The CDR3 length is 13 residues. CDR1 PRHDT and CDR2 FYEKMQ come from the germline V gene (reference sequence). V shed 5 bases and J shed 6 bases, with 13 bases lying between them. The CDR3 DNA reads as TGTGCCAGCAGCCCCTGGACGGGGAATGGCTACACCTTC. The encoded protein is CASSPWTGNGYTF.

This chain links TRBV11-3 with TRBJ2-1, with 12 bases matching TRBD2. The CDR3 extends over 17 amino acids. V lost 1 base to trimming and J lost 5 bases; unmatched junction nucleotides: 6. Germline V CDR1 and CDR2: SGHNT, YENEEA. The CDR3 reads CASSLGATSGGNNEQFF. The CDR3 DNA follows: TGTGCCAGCAGCTTAGGGGCGACTAGCGGGGGTAACAATGAGCAGTTCTTC.

The chain employs TRBV10-3 and TRBJ2-1; possible D gene TRBD2, 5 bases. CDR1 and CDR2 (germline): ENHRY, SYGVKD. The CDR3 extends over 17 amino acids. V gave up 0 bases and J gave up 0 bases, with 12 bases separating them. The CDR3 loop is CAISESPTGISYNEQFF. In DNA form, the CDR3 reads TGTGCCATCAGTGAGTCCCCAACGGGAATCTCCTACAATGAGCAGTTCTTC.

The J gene is TRBJ2-7, the V gene TRBV6-6, with no clear D. Germline V gene lookup returns CDR1 MNHNY and CDR2 SVGAGI (reference sequence). Trimming removed 3 bases at V and 0 bases at J, with 9 bases between. CDR3 length: 14 residues. The CDR3 DNA follows: TGTGCCAGCAGTTATGACGGGCTCTCCTACGAGCAGTACTTC. Encoded protein: CASSYDGLSYEQYF.

The chain joins TRBV5-4 to TRBJ2-5; D ambiguous. Trimming took 3 bases from V and 5 from J, leaving 8 bases between them. The CDR3 consists of 12 residues. CDR1 and CDR2 from the germline V gene are SGHNT and YYREEE (reference sequence). CDR3 residues: CASSSEGETQYF. CDR3 sequence (DNA): TGTGCCAGCAGCTCTGAAGGGGAGACCCAGTACTTC.

V gene TRBV5-4 combines with J gene TRBJ2-2, with TRBD1 identical over 7 bases. The germline V gene has CDR1 SGHNT and CDR2 YYREEE (reference sequence). The CDR3 has 15 residues. Trimming removed 3 bases from V and 6 bases from J; junction bases left unmatched: 8. The CDR3 spells CASSSLTGLAGELFF. The DNA of the CDR3 is TGTGCCAGCAGCTCGTTGACAGGGCTCGCCGGGGAGCTGTTTTTT.